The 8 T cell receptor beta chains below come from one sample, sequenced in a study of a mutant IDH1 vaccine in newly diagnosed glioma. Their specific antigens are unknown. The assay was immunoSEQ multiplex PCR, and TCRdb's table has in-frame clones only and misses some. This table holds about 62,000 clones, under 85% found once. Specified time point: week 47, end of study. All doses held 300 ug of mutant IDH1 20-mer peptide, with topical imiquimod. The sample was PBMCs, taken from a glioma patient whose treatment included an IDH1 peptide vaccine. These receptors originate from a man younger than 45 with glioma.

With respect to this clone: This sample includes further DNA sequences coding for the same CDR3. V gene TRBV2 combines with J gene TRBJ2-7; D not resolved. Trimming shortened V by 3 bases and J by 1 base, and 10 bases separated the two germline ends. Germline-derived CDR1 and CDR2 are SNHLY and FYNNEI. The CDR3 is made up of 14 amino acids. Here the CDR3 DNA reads TGTGCCAGCAGTGACAGGCCTTTTTCCTACGAGCAGTACTTC. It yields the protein CASSDRPFSYEQYF. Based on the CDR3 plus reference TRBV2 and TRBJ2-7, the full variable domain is EPEVTQTPSHQVTQMGQEVILRCVPISNHLYFYWYRQILGQKVEFLVSFYNNEISEKSEIFDDQFSVERPDGSNFTLKIRSTKLEDSAMYFCASSDRPFSYEQYFGPGTRLTVT.

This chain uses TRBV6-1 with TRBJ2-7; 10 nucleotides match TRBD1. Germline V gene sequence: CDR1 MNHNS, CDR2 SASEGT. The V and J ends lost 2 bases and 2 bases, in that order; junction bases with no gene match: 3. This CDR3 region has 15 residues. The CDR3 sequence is CASSEQGTGAYEQYF. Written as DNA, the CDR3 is TGTGCCAGCAGTGAACAGGGGACAGGGGCCTACGAGCAGTACTTC.

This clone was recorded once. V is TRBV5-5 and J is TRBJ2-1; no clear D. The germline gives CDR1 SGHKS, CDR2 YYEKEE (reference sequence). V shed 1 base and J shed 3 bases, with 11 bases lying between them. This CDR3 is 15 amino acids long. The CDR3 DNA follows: TGTGCCAGCAGCTTGAGCTTGCAGTTCTACAATGAGCAGTTCTTC. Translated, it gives CASSLSLQFYNEQFF. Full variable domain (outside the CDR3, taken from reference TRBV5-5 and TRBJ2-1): DAGVTQSPTHLIKTRGQQVTLRCSPISGHKSVSWYQQVLGQGPQFIFQYYEKEERGRGNFPDRFSARQFPNYSSELNVNALLLGDSALYLCASSLSLQFYNEQFFGPGTRLTVL.

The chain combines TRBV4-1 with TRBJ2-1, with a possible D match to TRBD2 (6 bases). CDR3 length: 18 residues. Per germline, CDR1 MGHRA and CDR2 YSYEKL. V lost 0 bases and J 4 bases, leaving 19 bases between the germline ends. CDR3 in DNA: TGCGCCAGCAGCCAAGACCAGATCGACGGGGGAATATACAATGAGCAGTTCTTC. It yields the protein CASSQDQIDGGIYNEQFF.

DNA of the CDR3: TGTGCCAGTAGTATAGGACAGCCCAGGCGATCACCCCTCCACTTT. Translation: CASSIGQPRRSPLHF. The chain uses TRBV19 and TRBJ1-6, with a possible D match to TRBD1 (5 bases). CDR1 is LNHDA, CDR2 SQIVND, per germline (reference sequence). CDR3 length: 15 residues. Trimming took off 1 base at V and 10 bases at J, with 14 bases between the two ends.

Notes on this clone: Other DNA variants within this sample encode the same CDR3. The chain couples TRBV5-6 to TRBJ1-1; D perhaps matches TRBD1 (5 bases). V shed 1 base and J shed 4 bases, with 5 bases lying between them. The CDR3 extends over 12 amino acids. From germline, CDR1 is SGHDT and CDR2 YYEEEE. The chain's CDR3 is CASSLRGTEAFF. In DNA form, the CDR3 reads TGTGCCAGCAGCTTGAGGGGCACTGAAGCTTTCTTT.

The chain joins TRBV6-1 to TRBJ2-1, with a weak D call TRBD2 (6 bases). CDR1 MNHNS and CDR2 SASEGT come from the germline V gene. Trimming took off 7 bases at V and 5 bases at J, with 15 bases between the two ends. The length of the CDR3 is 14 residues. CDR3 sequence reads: CASNNGLAHNEQFF. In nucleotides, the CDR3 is TGTGCCAGCAATAATGGTCTAGCGCACAATGAGCAGTTCTTC.

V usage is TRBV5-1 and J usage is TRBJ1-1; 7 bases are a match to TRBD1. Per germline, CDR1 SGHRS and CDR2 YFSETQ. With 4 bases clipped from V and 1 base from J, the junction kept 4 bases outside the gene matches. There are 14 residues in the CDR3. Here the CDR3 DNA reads TGCGCCAGCAGCACCACAGGGGAGAACACTGAAGCTTTCTTT. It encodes CASSTTGENTEAFF.